This T cell receptor beta chain was sequenced during a study of CD8 T cells in Susac syndrome. V was shortened by 6 bases and J by 5 bases, with 9 bases between the two germline ends. From germline, CDR1 is DFQATT and CDR2 SNEGSKA (reference sequence). The CDR3 has 11 residues. cDNA came from around 0.5 to 1 ug RNA primed by random hexamers. Using its own MiXCR run on the immunoSEQ multiplex PCR reads, TCRdb lists one record per CDR3 protein. The sample carries around 200,000 distinct CDR3 sequences, 95% recorded once. TCR beta from blood CD8+ and CD4+ T cells was sequenced. TEMRA cells were FACS-enriched, and CD8+ and CD4+ T cells were isolated negatively.

Sequenced sample: CD4+ T cells from PBMCs. The source is a human donor with multiple sclerosis. The rearrangement joins TRBV20-1 to TRBJ2-3, with D perhaps matching TRBD2 (5 bases). CDR3 sequence reads: CSAGVGDTQYF. The CDR3 coding sequence is TGCAGTGCCGGGGTAGGAGATACGCAGTATTTT.